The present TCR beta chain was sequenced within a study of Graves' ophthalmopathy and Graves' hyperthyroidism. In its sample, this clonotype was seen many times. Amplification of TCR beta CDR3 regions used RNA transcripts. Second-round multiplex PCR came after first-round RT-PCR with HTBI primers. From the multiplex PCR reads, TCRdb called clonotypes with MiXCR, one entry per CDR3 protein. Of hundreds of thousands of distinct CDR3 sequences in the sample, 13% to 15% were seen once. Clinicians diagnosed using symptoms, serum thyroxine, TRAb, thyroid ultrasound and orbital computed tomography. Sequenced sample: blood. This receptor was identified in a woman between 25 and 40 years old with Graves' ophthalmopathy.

The chain's CDR3 is CASRGTEYQPQHF. In nucleotides, the CDR3 is TGCGCCAGCAGAGGGACAGAGTATCAGCCCCAGCATTTT. The V gene is TRBV10-2, the J gene TRBJ1-5, with 7 bases fitting TRBD1. CDR1 WSHSY and CDR2 SAAADI come from the germline V gene. The CDR3 runs to 13 residues. J gave up 5 bases and V 6 bases, and 4 bases lay outside the gene matches.